These T cell receptor beta chains were read from a single sample in a study of blood T cell repertoires in COVID-19. The protocol was immunoSEQ multiplex PCR, while the TCRdb copy is restricted to in-frame clones and leaves out a portion. The sample has about 120,000 clones, approximately 82% seen once. The sequenced material came from peripheral blood. These receptor sequences come from a man in his sixties or seventies with active or convalescent COVID-19. Both conserved end residues are part of each CDR3. The D gene is left open where the match is weak. Clone size is stated in some rows and not others, as once, few, many or a class when expanded.

j_gene	abundance	d_gene	v_gene	CDR3nt	CDR3aa
TRBJ2-1	.	TRBD2	TRBV11-2	TGTGCCAGCAGCTTATCACCCGGGACAGGACTAGCGGGAGGAAAGTTCTTC	CASSLSPGTGLAGGKFF
TRBJ1-5	.	.	TRBV3-1/TRBV3-2	TGTGCCAGCAGCCAAGCGGTGAATCAGCCCCAGCATTTT	CASSQAVNQPQHF
TRBJ2-7	.	.	TRBV9	TGTGCCAGCAGCGCCGCGACAGGCTACGAGCAGTACTTC	CASSAATGYEQYF
TRBJ2-7	.	TRBD1	TRBV28	TGTGCCAGCAGTTTAGTTTTATTCCGACAGGGGGCCTACGAGCAGTACTTC	CASSLVLFRQGAYEQYF
TRBJ2-7	once	.	TRBV4-1	TGCGCCAGCAGCCAAGTATGGACAGAAACCTACGAGCAGTACTTC	CASSQVWTETYEQYF
TRBJ2-3	.	.	TRBV5-1	TGCGCCAGCAGCTTGGCCGGAGGGGTAGGGACAGATACGCAGTATTTT	CASSLAGGVGTDTQYF
TRBJ2-1	.	TRBD2	TRBV14	TGTGCCAGCAGCCTAGCGGGGGGGCCGGGTGGCAATGAGCAGTTCTTC	CASSLAGGPGGNEQFF
TRBJ1-4	.	TRBD1	TRBV7-9	TGTGCCAGCAGCTTAGCGCAGGGGGGAGATGAAAAACTGTTTTTT	CASSLAQGGDEKLFF
TRBJ2-3	.	TRBD2	TRBV3-1/TRBV3-2	TGTGCCAGCAGCTTTAGCGGGGCCAAGAGCACAGATACGCAGTATTTT	CASSFSGAKSTDTQYF
TRBJ2-5	few	TRBD1	TRBV11-2	TGTGCCAGCAGCTTAGGACAGGGGGCGTTTGAGACCCAGTACTTC	CASSLGQGAFETQYF
TRBJ2-7	.	TRBD1	TRBV9	TGTGCCAGCAGCGTACGTGATTCCGGGACAGGGGGCTACGAGCAGTACTTC	CASSVRDSGTGGYEQYF
TRBJ2-3	.	.	TRBV1	TGCACCAGCAGCCAAAGACTAGCGGGAGGAGGCACAGATACGCAGTATTTT	CTSSQRLAGGGTDTQYF
TRBJ1-5	.	.	TRBV5-6	TGTGCCAGCAGCTTGAGGACTCTTCAGCCCCAGCATTTT	CASSLRTLQPQHF
TRBJ2-2	.	TRBD1	TRBV10-2	TGCGCCAGCAGACAGGACAGGGCGAACACCGGGGAGCTGTTTTTT	CASRQDRANTGELFF
TRBJ1-2	few	.	TRBV6-5	TGTGCCAGCAGTCTTGCGGGGGGCGGCTATGGCTACACCTTC	CASSLAGGGYGYTF
TRBJ2-5	.	.	TRBV4-3	TGCGCCAGCAGCCAACGGCTAGCGGAGACCCAGTACTTC	CASSQRLAETQYF
TRBJ1-1	once	.	TRBV7-2	TGTGCCAGCAGCTTCTACAGGGCTACTGAAGCTTTCTTT	CASSFYRATEAFF
TRBJ2-4	.	.	TRBV4-2	TGTGCCAGCAGCCAAGATATTCGGAGGGGCTCAGCCAAAAACATTCAGTACTTC	CASSQDIRRGSAKNIQYF
TRBJ1-2	.	TRBD1	TRBV19	TGTGCCAGTAGGGGACAGGGGGCGTTGGTTAACTATGGCTACACCTTC	CASRGQGALVNYGYTF
TRBJ2-3	once	.	TRBV25-1	TGTGCCAGCAGTGAATATAACACAGATACGCAGTATTTT	CASSEYNTDTQYF
TRBJ1-2	.	.	TRBV30	TGTGCCTGGAGTGTACTAGGGCTGAGTAACTATGGCTACACCTTC	CAWSVLGLSNYGYTF
TRBJ2-3	.	.	TRBV18	TGTGCCAGCTCACCGCGGGACGGAACCACAGATACGCAGTATTTT	CASSPRDGTTDTQYF
TRBJ2-3	.	TRBD2	TRBV5-8	TGTGCCAGCAGCCTAACATGGCGGGGGGGCTTCGCAGATACGCAGTATTTT	CASSLTWRGGFADTQYF
TRBJ2-7	.	TRBD2	TRBV19	TGTGCCAGTAGTTTCCGCGGGAGGAGGTTGGGCGAGCAGTACTTC	CASSFRGRRLGEQYF
TRBJ1-2	once	TRBD1	TRBV3-1/TRBV3-2	TGTGCCAGCAGCCGAGATACAGGGACAGGGGTCGGCTACACCTTC	CASSRDTGTGVGYTF
TRBJ1-3	.	.	TRBV18	TGTGCCAGCTCACCCTCCGGGACTAGAACTGGAAACACCATATATTTT	CASSPSGTRTGNTIYF
TRBJ1-1	.	.	TRBV21-1	TGTGCCAGCAGCACTCATAGACAGGGCTCTGAAGCTTTCTTT	CASSTHRQGSEAFF
TRBJ1-2	.	.	TRBV20-1	TGCAGTGCAACAGACATGAAGGGCTACACCTTC	CSATDMKGYTF
TRBJ1-1	once	.	TRBV6-5	TGTGCCAGCAGACGGGGGGGACTCGGCACTGAAGCTTTCTTT	CASRRGGLGTEAFF
TRBJ1-2	.	TRBD1	TRBV5-1	TGCGCCAGCAGCTTCAATGGAGATTCTGGACAGGTCGATGGCTACACCTTC	CASSFNGDSGQVDGYTF
TRBJ1-2	.	.	TRBV5-6	TGTGCCAGCAGCTTAAACCACTGGGGCTACACCTTC	CASSLNHWGYTF
TRBJ1-6	.	.	TRBV4-2	TGTGCCAGCAGCCGCGATCTTGGGCAGGGTGCCCACTTT	CASSRDLGQGAHF
TRBJ2-5	.	.	TRBV10-3	TGTGCCATCAGCTCGGGACTTCAAGAGACCCAGTACTTC	CAISSGLQETQYF
TRBJ2-1	.	TRBD2	TRBV7-2	TGTGCCAGCAACAGACTAGCGGGGGGGCGGGATGAGCAGTTCTTC	CASNRLAGGRDEQFF
TRBJ2-1	.	.	TRBV5-1	TGCGCCAGCAGCTGGCAGGATCTCAAGAGGGACAATGAGCAGTTCTTC	CASSWQDLKRDNEQFF
TRBJ2-2	.	TRBD1	TRBV6-6	TGTGCCAGCAGCGCACCGGGACAGGGGGTCCCCGGGGAGCTGTTTTTT	CASSAPGQGVPGELFF
TRBJ1-2	.	.	TRBV6-5	TGTGCCAGCAGTCCAGGGATGGGTGGCTACACCTTC	CASSPGMGGYTF
TRBJ2-5	.	TRBD2	TRBV3-1/TRBV3-2	TGTGCCAGCAGCCCAAGATGGGGGACTAGCGGGGGGCCAGAGACCCAGTACTTC	CASSPRWGTSGGPETQYF
TRBJ1-1	once	.	TRBV5-4	TGTGCCAGCAGCTTCGACAGCCCTGAAGCTTTCTTT	CASSFDSPEAFF
TRBJ2-1	once	.	TRBV5-1	TGCGCCAGCAGCTTGGTAGTCGATAATGAGCAGTTCTTC	CASSLVVDNEQFF
TRBJ1-2	once	TRBD1	TRBV27	TGTGCCAGTTTGGGGAGACAGGGGGTGGATGGCTACACCTTC	CASLGRQGVDGYTF
TRBJ1-5	.	TRBD1	TRBV12-3/TRBV12-4	TGTGCCAGCCGCAGGGGGGGCAATCAGCCCCAGCATTTT	CASRRGGNQPQHF
TRBJ1-1	.	.	TRBV6-5	TGTGCCAGCAGTACCATGGGAGGCACTGAAGCTTTCTTT	CASSTMGGTEAFF
TRBJ2-7	.	.	TRBV9	TGTGCCAGCAGCCCCGGACTGGGAAAGGACGAGCAGTACTTC	CASSPGLGKDEQYF
TRBJ1-2	.	TRBD1	TRBV6-2/TRBV6-3	TGTGCCAGCAGTGGACAGGGATTTTCTTATGGCTACACCTTC	CASSGQGFSYGYTF
TRBJ2-5	.	.	TRBV7-2	TGTGCCAGCAGCTTAGTGTCCGGGATGGGGGAGACCCAGTACTTC	CASSLVSGMGETQYF